This is a list of T cell receptor beta chains from one sample in a study of vaccination effects on CD4 cells after COVID-19. Their target antigens are unknown. Measured with immunoSEQ multiplex PCR; TCRdb has only the in-frame clones, and not every one. The sample has some 40,000 clones; about 80% are singletons. Sequenced here: CD4+ T cells from PBMCs cultured with HCoV-NL63 spike peptides, sampled after COVID-19 vaccination. Source of these receptors: a human donor who received a COVID-19 vaccine. Some clones in this sample may be carry-over from other donors' samples. The CDR3 runs from the conserved cysteine through the conserved F or W. The D gene is left open where the match is weak. Clone sizes are given selectively: once, few, many, or a class where the clone is expanded.

d_gene	v_gene	j_gene	abundance	CDR3nt	CDR3aa
-	TRBV29-1	TRBJ1-1	-	TGCAGCGTTGATCGGTCTTGGGGGGCAGGGCGGGTGAACACTGAAGCTTTCTTT	CSVDRSWGAGRVNTEAFF
TRBD1	TRBV18	TRBJ1-2	-	TGTGCCAGCTCACCACTAAAGGGGGCATCCCCCTATGGCTACACCTTC	CASSPLKGASPYGYTF
TRBD1	TRBV28	TRBJ1-1	-	TGTGCCAGCAGTTTACGACGGGGGACAGGGGGAAACACTGAAGCTTTCTTT	CASSLRRGTGGNTEAFF
-	TRBV5-4	TRBJ2-4	-	TGTGCCAGCAGTAACCCTGGGGGATTAGCCAAAAACATTCAGTACTTC	CASSNPGGLAKNIQYF
-	TRBV2	TRBJ1-5	-	TGTGCCAGCAGTGGGGGGACGGGACAGCCCCAGCATTTT	CASSGGTGQPQHF
-	TRBV5-4	TRBJ2-2	-	TGTGCCAGCAGCTTTCCGCAGGTTAACACCGGGGAGCTGTTTTTT	CASSFPQVNTGELFF
TRBD1	TRBV19	TRBJ1-5	few	TGTGCCAGTAGTTACGGGACAGGGTATAATCAGCCCCAGCATTTT	CASSYGTGYNQPQHF
TRBD1	TRBV14	TRBJ2-5	-	TGTGCCAGCAGCCAGCCGCAGGGGGTTGCGGAGACCCAGTACTTC	CASSQPQGVAETQYF
-	TRBV18	TRBJ1-5	once	TGTGCCAGCTCACCCGGGCAGAGCAATCAGCCCCAGCATTTT	CASSPGQSNQPQHF
-	TRBV24-1	TRBJ2-2	-	TGTGCCACCAGTGATCCGCCGAGGGGGGGAAACACCGGGGAGCTGTTTTTT	CATSDPPRGGNTGELFF
-	TRBV7-3	TRBJ2-1	-	TGTGCCAGCAGCCCCCAAGGTCCCTCCGTTGGGGGGTTAAACAATGAGCAGTTCTTC	CASSPQGPSVGGLNNEQFF
-	TRBV30	TRBJ1-6	-	TGTGCCTGGAGTAGAGAGAATTCACCCCTCCACTTT	CAWSRENSPLHF
-	TRBV30	TRBJ1-6	once	TGTGCCTGGAGTTCCCCCCGTTTGGATTCACCCCTCCACTTT	CAWSSPRLDSPLHF
-	TRBV19	TRBJ1-1	-	TGTGCCAGTAGTCCCCCTCAAGGGGTTAAGGACACTGAAGCTTTCTTT	CASSPPQGVKDTEAFF
TRBD1	TRBV6-5	TRBJ1-2	-	TGTGCCAGCAGCCTTGGACAGGGCGGCTATGGCTACACCTTC	CASSLGQGGYGYTF
TRBD2	TRBV11-3	TRBJ2-3	-	TGTGCCAGCAGCTCTAGACCTAGCGGGGACACAGATACGCAGTATTTT	CASSSRPSGDTDTQYF
-	TRBV10-1	TRBJ1-6	-	TGCGCCAGCATTAGGATGAGGGGGGCCCGTTCACCCCTCCACTTT	CASIRMRGARSPLHF
-	TRBV4-3	TRBJ2-5	-	TGCGCCAGCAGCCAAGATGCGGCTATTAACCAAGAGACCCAGTACTTC	CASSQDAAINQETQYF
-	TRBV6-5	TRBJ2-1	-	TGTGCCAGCAGAGACTATGGCGAGCAGTTCTTC	CASRDYGEQFF
-	TRBV7-3	TRBJ2-3	-	TGTGCCAGCAGCTTAGGAGGCCTGCTTGGAGATACGCAGTATTTT	CASSLGGLLGDTQYF
-	TRBV5-8	TRBJ1-1	-	TGTGCCAGCCCACATCCCCCGGGGGCGAACACTGAAGCTTTCTTT	CASPHPPGANTEAFF
TRBD1	TRBV18	TRBJ1-2	-	TGTGCCAGCTCACCAATACAAGGGGGCGGTGGCTACACCTTC	CASSPIQGGGGYTF
TRBD1	TRBV5-1	TRBJ1-4	-	TGCGCCAGCAGCTTGGGGGGGACAGCCCGGGTAGAAAAACTGTTTTTT	CASSLGGTARVEKLFF
-	TRBV30	TRBJ2-3	-	TGTGCCTGGAGTGTACTTCCCACTCCTGGCACAGATACGCAGTATTTT	CAWSVLPTPGTDTQYF
-	TRBV12-5	TRBJ2-1	-	TGTGCTAGTGGTCGTAGACCCAATGAGCAGTTCTTC	CASGRRPNEQFF
TRBD1	TRBV2	TRBJ1-5	-	TGTGCCAGCAGTGATGGGACAGGGAATCAGCCCCAGCATTTT	CASSDGTGNQPQHF
-	TRBV7-2	TRBJ1-6	-	TGTGCCAGCAGCTTATCAAGCCCCGAAAATTCACCCCTCCACTTT	CASSLSSPENSPLHF
TRBD1	TRBV6-5	TRBJ1-3	-	TGTGCCAGCAGCATGGGACAGGGTGTTGGAAACACCATATATTTT	CASSMGQGVGNTIYF
TRBD1	TRBV5-1	TRBJ1-2	few	TGCGCCAGCAGTCTGGGACAGCCTAACTATGGCTACACCTTC	CASSLGQPNYGYTF
-	TRBV4-1	TRBJ1-5	few	TGCGCCAGCAGCCAAGACGGCCAGAGTATGTGGCCCCAGCATTTT	CASSQDGQSMWPQHF
-	TRBV6-6	TRBJ1-4	-	TGTGCCAGCAGTTACCTCTCGGCTGCTGAAAAACTGTTTTTT	CASSYLSAAEKLFF
-	TRBV3-1/TRBV3-2	TRBJ2-3	-	TGTGCCAGCAGCCAAGAACCCAGGACAGATACGCAGTATTTT	CASSQEPRTDTQYF
TRBD1	TRBV3-1/TRBV3-2	TRBJ2-4	-	TGTGCCAGCAGCCGAACCGGGACAGCACTCCAAAACATTCAGTACTTC	CASSRTGTALQNIQYF
TRBD2	TRBV7-3	TRBJ2-1	-	TGTGCCAGCAGCTGGACCGGGGGGGCCGGGAATGAGCAGTTCTTC	CASSWTGGAGNEQFF
-	TRBV6-5	TRBJ1-3	-	TGTGCCGTCCAAGCCCCCTCTGGAAACACCATATATTTT	CAVQAPSGNTIYF
TRBD1	TRBV7-9	TRBJ2-4	-	TGTGCCAGCAGCCCCCGAGCCGGGACAGGGAAAAACATTCAGTACTTC	CASSPRAGTGKNIQYF
TRBD1	TRBV6-5	TRBJ1-3	-	TGTGCCAGCACCCGGACAGGTACCGGAAACACCATATATTTT	CASTRTGTGNTIYF
TRBD2	TRBV3-1/TRBV3-2	TRBJ2-3	once	TGTGCCAGCAGCCAATGGACTAGCGGGAACACAGATACGCAGTATTTT	CASSQWTSGNTDTQYF
-	TRBV24-1	TRBJ2-1	-	TGTGCCACCAGTGATCCCTCGAGCGGCCAGTCCTACAATGAGCAGTTCTTC	CATSDPSSGQSYNEQFF
TRBD2	TRBV5-8	TRBJ2-1	-	TGTGCCAGTCCGCAGGGGTTAGCGGGGGACTACTCCTACAATGAGCAGTTCTTC	CASPQGLAGDYSYNEQFF
-	TRBV4-1	TRBJ2-2	-	TGCGCCAGCAGCCATGACACCGGGGAGCTGTTTTTT	CASSHDTGELFF
TRBD2	TRBV5-1	TRBJ2-3	-	TGCGCCAGCAGCTTGGCGGCGGGGGGGCGTTCCGATACGCAGTATTTT	CASSLAAGGRSDTQYF
-	TRBV18	TRBJ2-6	-	TGTGCCAGCTCCGGCTTCTCTGGGGCCAACGTCCTGACTTTC	CASSGFSGANVLTF
-	TRBV19	TRBJ1-1	-	TGTGCCAGTAGTATAGTGGGGCAGGGTGGCACTGAAGCTTTCTTT	CASSIVGQGGTEAFF
-	TRBV2	TRBJ2-4	-	TGTGCCCGCAGTGGAAGAAAGACAAACGAATTAACCAAAAACATTCAGTACTTC	CARSGRKTNELTKNIQYF
-	TRBV7-8	TRBJ2-4	-	TGTGCCAGCAGCTTATCGGGCCCTGTCCAAAACATTCAGTACTTC	CASSLSGPVQNIQYF
TRBD1	TRBV7-9	TRBJ1-4	-	TGTGCCAGCAGCTTCTTCCTCAGGGGGCGTGAAAAACTGTTTTTT	CASSFFLRGREKLFF
-	TRBV10-1	TRBJ1-1	-	TGCGCCAGCAGTGGGAAGGGGACGGGGAACACTGAAGCTTTCTTT	CASSGKGTGNTEAFF
-	TRBV2	TRBJ1-1	few	TGTGCCAGCAGTGAAGCCCGAATTCGGGCTTTCTTT	CASSEARIRAFF
-	TRBV7-8	TRBJ2-5	few	TGTGCCAGCAACCTACGGGGGGCGGCTGGAGAGACCCAGTACTTC	CASNLRGAAGETQYF
-	TRBV10-1	TRBJ1-5	-	TGCGCCAGCAGTGTAACCCATCAGCCCCAGCATTTT	CASSVTHQPQHF
-	TRBV12-5	TRBJ2-1	-	TGTGCTAGTGGTCCGACCTCCCCCACAAGTAGTCTAGGGATAGACAATGAGCAGTTCTTC	CASGPTSPTSSLGIDNEQFF